What follows describes a single TCR beta chain. What it binds is unknown. The sample comes from a study of cytomegalovirus exposure and HLA in healthy donors. General observations from the study: A link between a missense DCLRE1C variant and TCR beta V- and J-gene trimming emerged from a later analysis. Researchers counted over 150 TCR beta chains as cytomegalovirus-associated.

V lost 2 bases, J lost 1 base, and 16 bases stayed unmatched. The length of the CDR3 is 19 residues. Looked up from germline, CDR1 is SQVTM and CDR2 is ANQGSEA. Use of 60 Vbeta and 13 Jbeta primers characterized the PCR. Original methodology: Unique TCR beta chains numbered about 72 million in a later analysis, with roughly 11 million shared. Only in-frame clones appear in the TCRdb table, and some are missing; sequencing was by immunoSEQ multiplex PCR. D and trimming come from the DNA, and the V and J calls and clone size come from that table. The sample comprises around 120,000 clones, 70% of which are singletons, and about a tenth rests with the top ten.

The specimen was PBMCs. J is TRBJ2-2 and V is TRBV29-1; 7 positions match TRBD2. This sequence was found in a middle-aged man in good health and CMV-seropositive. This CDR3 reads CSVEWEGTRFRGNTGELFF. In nucleotides, the CDR3 is TGCAGCGTTGAATGGGAGGGGACTCGGTTTCGGGGGAACACCGGGGAGCTGTTTTTT.